Below, 27 T cell receptor beta chains from the same sample are listed, as sequenced in a study of T cell repertoires in cytomegalovirus infection (dated by TCRdb to between 2018 and 2020). TCRdb lists the instrument as Illumina HiSeq 1500. TCRdb passed the public sequencing reads through fastp at Q25 and MiXCR, retaining productive beta sequences. Identical CDR3 proteins give one entry, which carries the most common genes and DNA. Across this sample there are about 740,000 distinct CDR3 sequences, with about a third seen only once. The ten largest clones capture around 2.8% of the sample. The sequencing input was PBMCs. These receptor sequences come from a human donor in good health (CMV status not recorded). Some clones in this sample may be carry-over from other donors' samples.

The rearrangement uses TRBV20-1 and TRBJ2-1; possibly TRBD2 for D (6 bases). V lost 7 bases and J 2 bases, leaving 9 bases between the germline ends. The germline V gene encodes CDR1 DFQATT and CDR2 SNEGSKA (reference sequence). CDR3 length: 12 amino acids. The CDR3 region has the DNA TGCAGTGGCTCGGGGGCCTACAATGAGCAGTTCTTC. Translated: CSGSGAYNEQFF.

The rearrangement joins TRBV27 to TRBJ2-1; unclear D gene. V was pared by 6 bases and J by 8 bases, with 17 bases between. This CDR3 region has 14 residues. Germline CDR1 is MNHEY and CDR2 is SMNVEV (reference sequence). The CDR3 sequence is CASSLRPVLDEQFF. CDR3 nucleotides: TGTGCCAGCAGCCTCAGGCCAGTACTGGATGAGCAGTTCTTC.

This clonotype was seen just once. This chain connects TRBV14 to TRBJ2-7; D not certain. Germline CDR1 reads SGHDN; CDR2 reads FVKESK. V dropped 1 base and J dropped 7 bases, with 11 bases sitting between them. This CDR3 has 13 residues. CDR3 amino acids: CASSQARRIEQYF. The DNA for the CDR3 is TGTGCCAGCAGCCAAGCCCGCAGGATTGAGCAGTACTTC.

As for this clonotype: The CDR3 carries no conserved terminal phenylalanine or tryptophan, so it likely arises from a read error. The gene calls are TRBV2 and TRBJ2-1, with 8 bases matching TRBD1. Germline V gene lookup returns CDR1 SNHLY and CDR2 FYNNEI. The ends lost 10 bases at V and 0 bases at J; junction bases unmatched: 5. The CDR3 extends over 14 amino acids. CDR3 in amino acids: CANSQGGSYNEQFL. The CDR3 DNA reads as TGTGCCAACTCACAGGGGGGCTCCTACAATGAGCAGTTCTTA.

The count of this clonotype is one. The junction and the germline gene differ at one end; a read error may be behind it. The V gene is TRBV27, the J gene TRBJ2-7; no reliable D call. The CDR3 sequence is 12 residues long. Germline CDR1 MNHEY, CDR2 SMNVEV (reference sequence). The CDR3 bases are TGTGCCAGCAGATTATCTCACGGCGAGCAATACTTC. As protein: CASRLSHGEQYF.

CDR3 bases: TGCAGCGTTGGGGGGGTTTACGAGCAGTACTTC. This gives the protein CSVGGVYEQYF. The gene calls are TRBV29-1 and TRBJ2-7; TRBD2 is a possible D gene (6 bases). V lost 4 bases and J lost 4, with 8 bases in between. The V gene's germline CDR1 is SQVTM and CDR2 ANQGSEA. The CDR3 extends over 11 amino acids.

The chain is built from TRBV7-2 and TRBJ2-2, with TRBD1 matching 11 bases. The CDR3 is 16 residues long. Germline V CDR1 and CDR2: SGHTA, FQGNSA. The junction had 9 bases not matched to a gene; V was cut back by 5 bases and J by 7 bases. The DNA of the CDR3 is TGTGCCAGCAGCATGGACGGGACAGGGGGTTTCGGGGAGCTGTTTTTT. Its protein is CASSMDGTGGFGELFF.

This clonotype was seen only a few times. The chain has TRBV7-8 and TRBJ2-7; 7 positions agree with TRBD2. The V gene's germline CDR1 is SGHVS and CDR2 FQNEAQ. The V gene end was trimmed by 1 base and the J gene end by 4 bases; junction bases not matched to a gene: 7. The CDR3 has 15 amino acids. In DNA, the CDR3 is TGTGCCAGCAGCTTAGTGGGCGGGAGAGCGTACGAGCAGTACTTC. Translated: CASSLVGGRAYEQYF.

The chain joins TRBV12-3 or TRBV12-4 to TRBJ2-7; no definite D call. The CDR3 is made up of 12 amino acids. V dropped 5 bases and J dropped 6 bases, with 11 bases sitting between them. The CDR3 here is CASSPQTLEQYF. The CDR3, as DNA: TGTGCCAGCAGTCCTCAGACCCTCGAGCAGTACTTC.

V gene TRBV27 combines with J gene TRBJ1-5, with 8 bases aligning to TRBD1. This CDR3 region has 16 residues. V lost 5 bases, J lost 4 bases, and 10 bases stayed unmatched. Germline loops: CDR1 MNHEY, CDR2 SMNVEV (reference sequence). The CDR3 DNA follows: TGTGCCAGCAGTCCTTCGACAGGGGTCCTAAATCAGCCCCAGCATTTT. It is translated as CASSPSTGVLNQPQHF.

J is TRBJ2-5 and V is TRBV7-6; no firm D call. CDR1 and CDR2 (germline): SGHVS, FNYEAQ. This CDR3 is built from 12 residues. Between the trimmed V and J ends, which lost 5 bases and 5 bases, there was a span of 9 bases. The CDR3 loop reads CASSKTRETQYF. The CDR3 DNA reads TGTGCCAGCAGCAAGACCCGGGAGACCCAGTACTTC.

The chain carries TRBV6-4 and TRBJ1-6; 10 nucleotides line up with TRBD1. J gave up 6 bases and V 4 bases, and 3 bases lay outside the gene matches. Germline-derived CDR1 and CDR2 are MRHNA and SNTAGT. The CDR3 contains 15 residues. DNA of the CDR3: TGTGCCAGCAGTGGGGACAGGGGAGGTAATTCACCCCTCCACTTT. It encodes CASSGDRGGNSPLHF.

This clonotype was counted only a few times. The J gene is TRBJ2-7, the V gene TRBV7-8, with 9 bases that match TRBD2. CDR1 and CDR2 from the germline V gene are SGHVS and FQNEAQ. The V gene end was trimmed by 6 bases and the J gene end by 7 bases; junction bases not matched to a gene: 19. The CDR3 is made up of 17 amino acids. The chain's CDR3 is CASRRFPSAGGPNEQYF. The CDR3 DNA reads as TGTGCCAGCAGGAGATTCCCTTCGGCGGGAGGGCCTAATGAGCAGTACTTC.

This clonotype came up a few times. The chain combines TRBV6-1 with TRBJ1-5; D gene uncertain. Trimming pared 6 bases from V and 0 bases from J, leaving 9 bases between. The CDR3 is 14 residues long. The germline V gene encodes CDR1 MNHNS and CDR2 SASEGT. The CDR3 nucleotides are TGTGCCAGCAGGCCCGATTATAGCAATCAGCCCCAGCATTTT. Protein product: CASRPDYSNQPQHF.

This clonotype showed up just once. The chain combines TRBV27 with TRBJ2-3; TRBD2 is a possible D gene (5 bases). CDR1 is MNHEY and CDR2 is SMNVEV in the germline V gene (reference sequence). Trimming left V 5 bases short and J 5 bases short, with 23 bases between. This CDR3 comprises 17 residues. In DNA form, the CDR3 reads TGTGCCAGCAGTCCGCACCCTGGGCAGGACGAGGGAGATACGCAGTATTTT. Translated: CASSPHPGQDEGDTQYF.

This clonotype has more than one count but fewer than ten. V gene TRBV12-3 or TRBV12-4 combines with J gene TRBJ1-2; D ambiguous. CDR3 length: 12 residues. With 7 bases removed from V and 2 bases from J, the gap between germline ends came to 8 bases. The CDR3 nucleotides are TGTGCCAGCACCCTTTCCAACTATGGCTACACCTTC. It codes for CASTLSNYGYTF.

For this clonotype: This may be a read error, as it is one base from a much larger clone. The chain has TRBV7-2 and TRBJ2-7; 8 bases align to TRBD2. Germline V CDR1 and CDR2: SGHTA, FQGNSA. Unmatched junction bases numbered 13, after V lost 8 bases and J lost 4 bases. This CDR3 comprises 15 residues. CDR3 loop: CASCSRGTSVYEQYF. The CDR3 bases are TGTGCCAGCTGCTCAAGGGGGACTAGTGTTTACGAGCAGTACTTC.

The CDR3 bases are TGCAGCGTGGCCGGGGGACTAGCGGGAGGTTCCTACGAGCAGTACTTC. Amino acids: CSVAGGLAGGSYEQYF. The rearrangement links TRBV29-1 to TRBJ2-7; the match to TRBD2 covers 15 bases. CDR1 SQVTM and CDR2 ANQGSEA come from the germline V gene. V shed 6 bases, J shed 1 base, and the junction held 7 bases outside the gene matches. CDR3 length: 16 residues.

This clonotype was recorded many times. The chain combines TRBV7-2 with TRBJ2-1; D unclear. The CDR3 consists of 13 residues. Germline-derived CDR1 and CDR2 are SGHTA and FQGNSA. Deletions cut 5 bases from V and 9 bases from J, with 14 bases between. For the CDR3, the DNA is TGTGCCAGCAGCCAAAGGGCTGGCAGTGAGCAGTTCTTC. Translation gives CASSQRAGSEQFF.

This clonotype was observed a few times. The genes are TRBV18 and TRBJ1-1; TRBD1 matches 8 bases. This CDR3 contains 14 residues. From germline, CDR1 is KGHSH and CDR2 LQKENI. Germline trimming cut 1 base from V and 7 bases from J; bases unmatched to any gene: 5. The CDR3 region has the DNA TGTGCCAGCTCACCACAATACGGACAGGGTGAAGCTTTCTTT. It specifies CASSPQYGQGEAFF.

This clonotype was found a few times. The chain has TRBV4-1 and TRBJ2-1, with a tentative D call TRBD2 (5 bases). Germline V gene data show CDR1 as MGHRA and CDR2 as YSYEKL. Trimming removed 0 bases from V and 4 bases from J, with 13 bases in between. CDR3 size: 16 residues. The CDR3 DNA follows: TGCGCCAGCAGCCAAGATAACCAGCGGAAATACAATGAGCAGTTCTTC. Residues: CASSQDNQRKYNEQFF.

The chain recombines TRBV27 with TRBJ2-3, with TRBD1 as a possible D gene (6 bases). This CDR3 has 16 residues. From germline, CDR1 is MNHEY and CDR2 SMNVEV (reference sequence). V lost 0 bases to trimming and J lost 3 bases, with 13 bases between them. The DNA for the CDR3 is TGTGCCAGCAGTTTATCGGCCCAGGGGTGGACAGATACGCAGTATTTT. Translating it yields CASSLSAQGWTDTQYF.

For this clonotype: At one end, the junction sequence differs from germline, possibly due to a read error. The rearrangement joins TRBV7-2 to TRBJ1-1, with 7 bases identical to TRBD1. The CDR3 spans 14 residues. Germline CDR1 SGHTA, CDR2 FQGNSA. CDR3 sequence reads: CAISLQGRNTEAFF. The CDR3 nucleotides read TGTGCCATCAGCCTACAGGGGCGGAACACTGAAGCTTTCTTT. Based on the CDR3 plus reference TRBV7-2 and TRBJ1-1, the full variable domain is GAGVSQSPSNKVTEKGKDVELRCDPISGHTALYWYRQSLGQGLEFLIYFQGNSAPDKSGLPSDRFSAERTGGSVSTLTIQRTQQEDSAVYLCAISLQGRNTEAFFGQGTRLTVV.

Regarding this clonotype: This may arise from a read error, as a much more abundant clone is one base away. The chain joins TRBV6-1 to TRBJ1-6; D call uncertain. The germline CDR1 and CDR2 sequences are MNHNS and SASEGT. Trimming took off 7 bases at V and 9 bases at J, with 19 bases between the two ends. The CDR3 consists of 15 residues. The CDR3 DNA is TGTGCCAGCATTGCATTGAGCGGGGAGGCTTCACCCCTCCACTTT. Amino acid sequence: CASIALSGEASPLHF.

This clonotype was detected a few times. V is TRBV4-2 and J is TRBJ2-7; 9 nucleotides line up with TRBD1. The CDR3 is 14 residues long. Per the germline V gene, CDR1 is LGHNA and CDR2 is YNFKEQ. The junction had 3 bases not matched to a gene; V was cut back by 3 bases and J by 3 bases. CDR3 nucleotide sequence: TGTGCCAGCAGCCAGGGGGACAGGGTCTACGAGCAGTACTTC. It yields the protein CASSQGDRVYEQYF.

This clonotype was counted ten times or more. This chain links TRBV28 with TRBJ2-1; 10 positions match TRBD2. Per germline, CDR1 MDHEN and CDR2 SYDVKM. The junction had 6 bases not matched to a gene; V was cut back by 5 bases and J by 5 bases. The CDR3 has 15 amino acids. This chain's CDR3 is CASSRRLAGHNEQFF. The CDR3 coding sequence is TGTGCCAGCAGTCGAAGACTAGCGGGCCACAATGAGCAGTTCTTC.

The chain has TRBV29-1 and TRBJ2-7; 9 bases line up with TRBD2. CDR3 length equals 18 residues. J was trimmed by 2 bases and V by 0 bases; bases with no gene match: 14. Germline CDR1 and CDR2: SQVTM and ANQGSEA. The CDR3 here is CSVEDPSGRSGGTYEQYF. The CDR3 DNA reads TGCAGCGTTGAAGACCCTTCGGGCAGGAGCGGGGGGACCTACGAGCAGTACTTC.